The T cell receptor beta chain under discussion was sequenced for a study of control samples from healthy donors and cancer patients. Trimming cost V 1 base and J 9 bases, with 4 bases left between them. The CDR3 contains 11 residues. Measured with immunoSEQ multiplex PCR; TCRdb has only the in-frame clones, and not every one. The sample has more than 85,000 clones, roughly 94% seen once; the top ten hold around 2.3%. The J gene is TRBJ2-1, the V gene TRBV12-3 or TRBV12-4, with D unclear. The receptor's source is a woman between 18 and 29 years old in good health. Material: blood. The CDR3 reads CASSLGGEQFF. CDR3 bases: TGTGCCAGCAGTTTAGGTGGTGAGCAGTTCTTC.